This T cell receptor beta chain came from a study of spatial heterogeneity in lung cancer. Study findings and constraints: It was found that expanded intratumoral alpha and beta TCR counts tracked tumor mutation counts.

MiXCR, applied by TCRdb to the 5' RACE reads, yields one record per CDR3 protein. Counted here are about 10,000 distinct CDR3 sequences, 5.5% to 7.5% occurring once; the ten biggest clones make up over 9.5%. Time point reported: sample taken at primary tumor resection. In this sample, this clonotype turned up many times. Its antigen is unknown. Being off target in a library aimed at alpha chains, this beta chain has a size of little meaning. This CDR3 region has 13 residues. Germline-derived CDR1 and CDR2 are DFQATT and SNEGSKA (reference sequence). Trimming pared 4 bases from V and 3 bases from J, leaving 10 bases between.

The sequence was obtained from a male donor with early-stage non-small cell lung cancer. The sequencing used lung tumor tissue, collected at surgery. The chain has TRBV20-1 and TRBJ1-5, with D unclear. CDR3 nucleotides: TGCAGTGCTACAGCAGACTCCAATCAGCCCCAGCATTTT. Translating gives CSATADSNQPQHF.